The 25 T cell receptor beta chains given below trace back to one sample, sequenced in a study of blood T cell repertoires in COVID-19. Repertoires were generated with immunoSEQ multiplex PCR, while TCRdb's copy carries only in-frame clones and drops some. Among some 200,000 clones listed, approximately 78% were seen once. The sequencing sample was made of peripheral blood. The receptors here all came from a woman in her 40s with acute or convalescent COVID-19.

The V call is TRBV3-1 (or the pseudogene TRBV3-2), the J call TRBJ2-3, with D uncertain. V lost 4 bases, J lost 8 bases, and 13 bases lay in between. CDR3 size: 13 residues. The germline V gene encodes CDR1 LGHDT and CDR2 YNNKEL (reference sequence). The CDR3, as DNA: TGTGCCAGCAGCCCCCTCATGGCTTTTACGCAGTATTTT. Amino acids: CASSPLMAFTQYF.

CDR3 in amino acids: CASSQFRGSNEQFF. The CDR3 coding sequence is TGTGCCAGCAGCCAATTCCGGGGTAGCAATGAGCAGTTCTTC. This chain uses TRBV3-1 (or the pseudogene TRBV3-2) with TRBJ2-1; possible D gene TRBD2, 5 bases. The germline CDR1 and CDR2 sequences are LGHDT and YNNKEL (reference sequence). The CDR3 extends over 14 amino acids. V was clipped by 2 bases and J by 6 bases, with 11 bases between them.

V gene TRBV19 combines with J gene TRBJ2-1; 9 bases line up with TRBD1. The CDR3 covers 16 residues. CDR1 and CDR2 from the germline V gene are LNHDA and SQIVND (reference sequence). Trimming at V came to 6 bases and at J to 3 bases, leaving 9 bases not matched to a gene. In DNA form, the CDR3 reads TGTGCCAGTAGCCCAACCGGGACAGGGATCTACAATGAGCAGTTCTTC. Its protein product is CASSPTGTGIYNEQFF.

The chain is built from TRBV9 and TRBJ1-5, with D maybe TRBD1 (5 bases). The CDR3 spans 15 residues. V was shortened by 3 bases and J by 4 bases, with 14 bases between the two germline ends. Looked up from germline, CDR1 is SGDLS and CDR2 is YYNGEE. CDR3 DNA: TGTGCCAGCAGCGGGGGAGGAGCAGGGAATCAGCCCCAGCATTTT. Amino acids: CASSGGGAGNQPQHF.

This chain joins TRBV30 and TRBJ2-3, with 10 bases lining up with TRBD2. Germline V gene lookup returns CDR1 GTSNPN and CDR2 SVGIG (reference sequence). Trimming cost V 5 bases and J 2 bases; bases outside gene matches: 4. This CDR3 region has 14 residues. CDR3 bases: TGTGCCTGGGGTACTAGCGGGAACACAGATACGCAGTATTTT. Protein: CAWGTSGNTDTQYF.

The V gene is TRBV29-1, the J gene TRBJ2-1; 8 bases match TRBD2. The CDR3 is 14 amino acids. Germline trimming cut 4 bases from V and 4 bases from J; bases unmatched to any gene: 6. Looked up from germline, CDR1 is SQVTM and CDR2 is ANQGSEA. The CDR3, as DNA: TGCAGCGTTGTAGCGGGGAACCGATACAATGAGCAGTTCTTC. As protein: CSVVAGNRYNEQFF.

The V gene is TRBV15, the J gene TRBJ1-2; D is uncertain. The CDR3 covers 13 residues. CDR1 is LNHNV, CDR2 YYDKDF, per germline (reference sequence). Trimming took off 1 base at V and 7 bases at J, with 10 bases between the two ends. CDR3 sequence: CATSRGYEGGYTF. DNA for the CDR3: TGTGCCACCAGCAGAGGATACGAGGGTGGCTACACCTTC.

The chain recombines TRBV6-2 or TRBV6-3 with TRBJ2-5; weak D call: TRBD2 (6 bases). The CDR3 runs to 14 residues. In germline, CDR1 is MNHEY, CDR2 SVGEGT. The ends were cut back, 0 bases at V and 3 bases at J, with 8 bases in the middle. CDR3 nucleotides: TGTGCCAGCAGTTACTCAACGGGAGAAGAGACCCAGTACTTC. It translates to CASSYSTGEETQYF.

V is TRBV7-6 and J is TRBJ2-1; no clear D gene. The CDR3 extends over 11 amino acids. V dropped 8 bases and J dropped 9 bases, with 11 bases sitting between them. Germline V gene data show CDR1 as SGHVS and CDR2 as FNYEAQ. Written as DNA, the CDR3 is TGTGCCAGCGGCGGTATCACTGAGCAGTTCTTC. Residues: CASGGITEQFF.

This clone showed up just a few times. V and J are TRBV5-5 and TRBJ1-5; no clear D. V lost 4 bases and J lost 4, with 12 bases in between. CDR1 is SGHKS, CDR2 YYEKEE, per germline (reference sequence). This CDR3 has 14 amino acids. The CDR3 reads CASSRGVSNQPQHF. CDR3 sequence (DNA): TGTGCCAGCAGCCGGGGAGTAAGTAATCAGCCCCAGCATTTT.

The chain has TRBV27 and TRBJ1-2; 10 bases are shared with TRBD1. With V trimmed by 6 bases and J by 7 bases, 2 bases remained unmatched. CDR3 length: 12 residues. Germline CDR1 is MNHEY and CDR2 is SMNVEV (reference sequence). The CDR3 loop reads CASRTGGGGYTF. The CDR3 DNA sequence: TGTGCCAGCAGGACAGGGGGCGGTGGCTACACCTTC.

The chain employs TRBV30 and TRBJ2-7; D is possibly TRBD1 (5 bases). Deletions cut 2 bases from V and 9 bases from J, with 14 bases between. Per the germline V gene, CDR1 is GTSNPN and CDR2 is SVGIG (reference sequence). The CDR3 has 12 residues. CDR3 loop: CAWSSGGAWQYF. The CDR3, as DNA: TGTGCCTGGAGTTCCGGTGGGGCCTGGCAGTACTTC.

CDR3 amino acids: CATTPGNGYTF. Written as DNA, the CDR3 is TGTGCCACCACCCCCGGGAATGGCTACACCTTC. This chain connects TRBV6-2 or TRBV6-3 to TRBJ1-2; D remains ambiguous. V lost 10 bases and J lost 6, with 12 bases in between. The CDR3 runs 11 residues. Germline V gene sequence: CDR1 MNHEY, CDR2 SVGEGT.

The rearrangement uses TRBV6-5 and TRBJ1-5, with D possibly matching TRBD1 (6 bases). The V gene's germline CDR1 is MNHEY and CDR2 SVGAGI. The CDR3 loop spans 14 amino acids. Deletions cut 11 bases from V and 0 bases from J, with 14 bases between. DNA for the CDR3: TGTGCCGCCCGGGACATTGATAGCAATCAGCCCCAGCATTTT. This gives the protein CAARDIDSNQPQHF.

This chain uses TRBV19 with TRBJ1-2; tentative D call: TRBD1 (6 bases). In germline, CDR1 is LNHDA, CDR2 SQIVND (reference sequence). The ends were cut back, 7 bases at V and 3 bases at J, with 18 bases in the middle. The CDR3 totals 15 residues. The CDR3 sequence: CASKWDTRPDYGYTF. The DNA for the CDR3 is TGTGCCAGTAAGTGGGACACGCGGCCAGACTATGGCTACACCTTC.

CDR3 nucleotides: TGTGCCAGCAGCCTAGGACAGATTCAATGGACCGGGGAGCTGTTTTTT. This sequence encodes CASSLGQIQWTGELFF. The chain combines TRBV11-2 with TRBJ2-2; a weak D match, TRBD1 (6 bases). The CDR3 contains 16 residues. Germline CDR1 reads SGHAT; CDR2 reads FQNNGV. Trimming removed 5 bases at V and 5 bases at J, with 18 bases between.

CDR3 nucleotide sequence: TGTGCCAGCAGCCAAGAACGAGAGAGGGCCTACAATGAGCAGTTCTTC. Translating it yields CASSQERERAYNEQFF. The V call is TRBV4-2, the J call TRBJ2-1, with a weak D call TRBD2 (5 bases). The CDR3 consists of 16 residues. V was cut by 0 bases and J by 2 bases, with 11 bases left in between. Germline-derived CDR1 and CDR2 are LGHNA and YNFKEQ.

In this sample, this clone turned up once. The V call is TRBV10-3, the J call TRBJ1-5, with D unresolved. V lost 4 bases, J lost 2 bases, and 12 bases lay in between. CDR1 and CDR2 from the germline V gene are ENHRY and SYGVKD. There are 15 residues in the CDR3. CDR3 sequence reads: CAISGEGLGNQPQHF. CDR3 nucleotides: TGTGCCATCAGTGGAGAGGGTTTGGGCAATCAGCCCCAGCATTTT.

The chain joins TRBV7-9 to TRBJ2-1; 9 bases are shared with TRBD2. Germline-derived CDR1 and CDR2 are SEHNR and FQNEAQ (reference sequence). Trimming at V came to 1 base and at J to 8 bases, leaving 3 bases not matched to a gene. This CDR3 has 14 residues. DNA for the CDR3: TGTGCCAGCAGCTTAGAGGGCGGGGGGGATGAGCAGTTCTTC. The encoded protein is CASSLEGGGDEQFF.

V is TRBV6-6 and J is TRBJ2-7; no clear D gene. Trimming stripped 1 base from V and 2 bases from J, with 15 bases between. Germline V lookup: CDR1 MNHNY, CDR2 SVGAGI (reference sequence). The CDR3 loop spans 16 amino acids. Here the CDR3 reads CASSYYPQSPTYEQYF. The CDR3 DNA reads TGTGCCAGCAGTTACTACCCACAGTCACCGACCTACGAGCAGTACTTC.

The chain recombines TRBV7-9 with TRBJ1-2, with D uncertain. Trimming pared 3 bases from V and 3 bases from J, leaving 11 bases between. The CDR3 runs 14 residues. CDR1 and CDR2 from the germline V gene are SEHNR and FQNEAQ (reference sequence). The CDR3 DNA follows: TGTGCCAGCAGCTTGAGGGAAACCCACTATGGCTACACCTTC. Encoded protein: CASSLRETHYGYTF.

The chain carries TRBV10-1 and TRBJ2-7, with 16 nucleotides matching TRBD2. This CDR3 comprises 19 residues. Germline lookup yields CDR1 WNHNN and CDR2 SYGVQD (reference sequence). With 6 bases clipped from V and 0 bases from J, the junction kept 11 bases outside the gene matches. The DNA of the CDR3 is TGCGCCAGCAGGAAAGAGGGGGGACTAGCGGGAGGGAGCTCCTACGAGCAGTACTTC. Translated: CASRKEGGLAGGSSYEQYF.

The chain joins TRBV5-1 to TRBJ1-2, with 7 bases that match TRBD1. The CDR3 length is 13 residues. V was clipped by 6 bases and J by 8 bases; unmatched bases: 10. CDR1 and CDR2 (germline): SGHRS, YFSETQ. The CDR3 DNA follows: TGCGCCAGCACCCCAGAGAGGGGGCACGGCTACACCTTC. Translated, it gives CASTPERGHGYTF.

CDR3 coding DNA: TGTGCTAGTGGTTTGGCCCAACAGGCTGGGGGGGTGTTGGACCAGTACTTC. Protein sequence: CASGLAQQAGGVLDQYF. The chain is built from TRBV12-5 and TRBJ2-5, with 7 bases matching TRBD2. This CDR3 is built from 17 residues. The V gene's germline CDR1 is LGHNT and CDR2 FRNRAP. With V trimmed by 1 base and J by 10 bases, 18 bases remained unmatched.

The rearrangement joins TRBV15 to TRBJ1-1; 10 bases are shared with TRBD1. The CDR3 is 16 residues long. The junction had 9 bases not matched to a gene; V was cut back by 8 bases and J by 0 bases. Germline CDR1 reads LNHNV; CDR2 reads YYDKDF (reference sequence). As DNA, the CDR3 is TGTGCCACCTGGACAGGGGGTAACATCATGAACACTGAAGCTTTCTTT. Protein product: CATWTGGNIMNTEAFF.